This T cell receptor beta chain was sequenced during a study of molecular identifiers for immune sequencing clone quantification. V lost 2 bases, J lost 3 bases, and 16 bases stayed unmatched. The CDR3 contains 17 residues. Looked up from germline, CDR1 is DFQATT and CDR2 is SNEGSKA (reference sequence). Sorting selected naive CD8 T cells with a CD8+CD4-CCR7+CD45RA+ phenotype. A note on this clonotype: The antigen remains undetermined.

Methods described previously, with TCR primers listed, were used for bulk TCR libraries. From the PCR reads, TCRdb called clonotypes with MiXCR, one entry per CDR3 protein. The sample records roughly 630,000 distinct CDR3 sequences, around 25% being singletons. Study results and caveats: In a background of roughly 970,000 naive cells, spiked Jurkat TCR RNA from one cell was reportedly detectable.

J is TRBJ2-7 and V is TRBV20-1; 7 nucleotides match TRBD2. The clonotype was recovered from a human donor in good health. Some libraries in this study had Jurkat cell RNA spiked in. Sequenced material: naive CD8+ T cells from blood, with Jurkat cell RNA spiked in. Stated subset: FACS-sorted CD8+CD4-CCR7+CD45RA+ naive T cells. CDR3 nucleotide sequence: TGCAGTGCTAGAACCCAACCCGAACTAGCGATTGGCTACGAGCAGTACTTC. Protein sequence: CSARTQPELAIGYEQYF.